Listed below are T cell receptor beta chains from one sample, sequenced in a study of control samples from healthy donors and cancer patients. Produced via immunoSEQ multiplex PCR; TCRdb's table is partial and in-frame only. Of roughly 130,000 clones listed, over 75% were seen once; the top ten hold about 2.5%. The sample comprised blood. The receptors shown here come from a man between 18 and 35 years old in good health. Both conserved end residues are part of each CDR3. D genes are given only for firm matches.

d_gene: .; j_gene: TRBJ1-1; v_gene: TRBV28; CDR3aa: CASLRGGNTEAFF
d_gene: .; j_gene: TRBJ2-7; v_gene: TRBV25-1; CDR3aa: CASSSIPQENEQYF
d_gene: .; j_gene: TRBJ2-7; v_gene: TRBV6-6; CDR3aa: CASSAPGLPGYEQYF
d_gene: TRBD2; j_gene: TRBJ2-1; v_gene: TRBV3-1/TRBV3-2; CDR3aa: CASSQDTSGRAREQFF
d_gene: .; j_gene: TRBJ1-1; v_gene: TRBV12-3/TRBV12-4; CDR3aa: CASSLATEAFF
d_gene: .; j_gene: TRBJ1-1; v_gene: TRBV15; CDR3aa: CATSRPTGTEAFF
d_gene: .; j_gene: TRBJ1-1; v_gene: TRBV12-5; CDR3aa: CATRPGGREAFF
d_gene: .; j_gene: TRBJ2-5; v_gene: TRBV2; CDR3aa: CASSEASGMQETQYF
d_gene: TRBD2; j_gene: TRBJ2-1; v_gene: TRBV10-1; CDR3aa: CASSELAGSWEQFF
d_gene: .; j_gene: TRBJ2-1; v_gene: TRBV4-1; CDR3aa: CASSQDGLGGRNEQFF
d_gene: TRBD2; j_gene: TRBJ2-1; v_gene: TRBV5-1; CDR3aa: CASSLGTSGFYEQFF
d_gene: .; j_gene: TRBJ1-5; v_gene: TRBV19; CDR3aa: CASSIALYSNQPQHF
d_gene: .; j_gene: TRBJ2-5; v_gene: TRBV7-9; CDR3aa: CASSLAGQTQETQYF
d_gene: .; j_gene: TRBJ1-6; v_gene: TRBV9; CDR3aa: CASSVGLSDSPPHF
d_gene: .; j_gene: TRBJ2-1; v_gene: TRBV5-1; CDR3aa: CASSYATYNEQFF
d_gene: .; j_gene: TRBJ1-1; v_gene: TRBV30; CDR3aa: CAWSARTDMNTEAFF
d_gene: TRBD1; j_gene: TRBJ1-5; v_gene: TRBV5-6; CDR3aa: CASSWYRDRVGQPQHF
d_gene: .; j_gene: TRBJ1-3; v_gene: TRBV9; CDR3aa: CASSVEGSGNTIYF
d_gene: TRBD1; j_gene: TRBJ2-1; v_gene: TRBV5-1; CDR3aa: CASSSMGQADEQFF
d_gene: TRBD2; j_gene: TRBJ2-7; v_gene: TRBV6-5; CDR3aa: CASRYEGAGSYEQYF
d_gene: TRBD1; j_gene: TRBJ1-1; v_gene: TRBV19; CDR3aa: CASRQGLTEAFF
d_gene: .; j_gene: TRBJ2-5; v_gene: TRBV30; CDR3aa: CAWSVRETQYF
d_gene: .; j_gene: TRBJ1-1; v_gene: TRBV5-1; CDR3aa: CASSLQGPDTEAFF
d_gene: .; j_gene: TRBJ1-1; v_gene: TRBV11-3; CDR3aa: CASSLTDQNTEAFF
d_gene: .; j_gene: TRBJ2-1; v_gene: TRBV30; CDR3aa: CAWSESGSSEQFF
d_gene: .; j_gene: TRBJ2-6; v_gene: TRBV19; CDR3aa: CASSTINSGANVLTF
d_gene: .; j_gene: TRBJ2-1; v_gene: TRBV7-2; CDR3aa: CASSLATFNNEQFF
d_gene: TRBD1; j_gene: TRBJ2-3; v_gene: TRBV28; CDR3aa: CASSLSARGTDTQYF
d_gene: .; j_gene: TRBJ2-1; v_gene: TRBV10-3; CDR3aa: CAISDSGLSNPGNEQFF
d_gene: TRBD2; j_gene: TRBJ2-7; v_gene: TRBV24-1; CDR3aa: CATSDSSGDSYEQYF
d_gene: .; j_gene: TRBJ2-3; v_gene: TRBV5-1; CDR3aa: CASSLGYVTGVPDTQYF
d_gene: .; j_gene: TRBJ2-3; v_gene: TRBV19; CDR3aa: CASRSGADTDTQYF
d_gene: .; j_gene: TRBJ1-6; v_gene: TRBV11-3; CDR3aa: CASSLGKYNSPLHF
d_gene: .; j_gene: TRBJ2-6; v_gene: TRBV12-3/TRBV12-4; CDR3aa: CASSKSGANVLTF
d_gene: .; j_gene: TRBJ2-7; v_gene: TRBV23-1; CDR3aa: CASSPGQYEQYF
d_gene: TRBD1; j_gene: TRBJ2-3; v_gene: TRBV6-2/TRBV6-3; CDR3aa: CASSYQGEIDTQYF
d_gene: TRBD2; j_gene: TRBJ2-3; v_gene: TRBV5-1; CDR3aa: CASSFSGVVADTQYF
d_gene: .; j_gene: TRBJ1-2; v_gene: TRBV2; CDR3aa: CASSLGQLYTF
d_gene: TRBD1; j_gene: TRBJ1-2; v_gene: TRBV19; CDR3aa: CASHRDSFAGTNYGYTF
d_gene: TRBD2; j_gene: TRBJ2-5; v_gene: TRBV19; CDR3aa: CASSIGGRGQETQYF
d_gene: TRBD1; j_gene: TRBJ1-5; v_gene: TRBV2; CDR3aa: CASSVDRGEVGQPQHF
d_gene: TRBD2; j_gene: TRBJ2-1; v_gene: TRBV4-1; CDR3aa: CASSGFGRSYNEQFF
d_gene: .; j_gene: TRBJ1-5; v_gene: TRBV12-3/TRBV12-4; CDR3aa: CASSPGQAVPQHF
d_gene: TRBD1; j_gene: TRBJ2-3; v_gene: TRBV5-4; CDR3aa: CASRLDRGQDTQYF